This passage covers 5 T cell receptor beta chains from one sample sequenced in a study of vaccination effects on CD4 cells after COVID-19. Sequencing used immunoSEQ multiplex PCR; TCRdb keeps in-frame clones, though not all of them. The table includes fewer than 60,000 clones, around 73% detected once. Having been cultured for around ten days, the cells underwent CD4+ T cell isolation. Vaccination of participants consisted of two doses of either the BNT162b2 or mRNA-1273 vaccine. Their specific antigens are unknown. Sequenced material: CD4+ T cells from PBMCs cultured without peptide, taken after COVID-19 vaccination. Receptors originate from a human donor who received a COVID-19 vaccine.

This clone showed up just a few times. The chain links TRBV5-4 to TRBJ2-1; 7 bases match TRBD2. V lost 4 bases, J lost 5 bases, and 9 bases stayed unmatched. This CDR3 spans 15 amino acids. Germline CDR1 and CDR2: SGHNT and YYREEE (reference sequence). CDR3 nucleotides: TGTGCCAGCAGCCCCTGGACTAGAAGGGACAATGAGCAGTTCTTC. It yields the protein CASSPWTRRDNEQFF.

This rearrangement joins TRBV6-5 to TRBJ2-1; D is unclear. Trimming removed 8 bases at V and 8 bases at J, with 16 bases between. Germline V CDR1 and CDR2: MNHEY, SVGAGI. The CDR3 covers 13 residues. The CDR3 spells CASAGPRRDEQFF. CDR3 coding DNA: TGTGCCAGCGCCGGGCCCCGAAGAGATGAGCAGTTCTTC.

The rearrangement joins TRBV30 to TRBJ1-5; 9 positions agree with TRBD1. The CDR3 has 14 residues. With V trimmed by 6 bases and J by 4 bases, 7 bases remained unmatched. In germline, CDR1 is GTSNPN, CDR2 SVGIG (reference sequence). The CDR3 sequence is CACAPGQGNQPQHF. The CDR3 DNA sequence: TGTGCCTGCGCCCCGGGACAGGGAAATCAGCCCCAGCATTTT.

The chain couples TRBV6-1 to TRBJ1-4; 8 bases match TRBD1. Germline V gives CDR1 MNHNS, CDR2 SASEGT. V lost 5 bases, J lost 14 bases, and 4 bases stayed unmatched. The CDR3 has 11 amino acids. For the CDR3, the DNA is TGTGCCAGCAGTCCCCGACAGGGGCTGTTTTTT. This sequence encodes CASSPRQGLFF.

The chain carries TRBV7-2 and TRBJ1-5, with D possibly TRBD1 on 5 matching bases. This CDR3 spans 14 amino acids. Germline V gene lookup returns CDR1 SGHTA and CDR2 FQGNSA. V was cut by 5 bases and J by 4 bases, with 12 bases left in between. CDR3 nucleotide sequence: TGTGCCAGCAGCCCCGCGGGGGGGAATCAGCCCCAGCATTTT. As protein: CASSPAGGNQPQHF.